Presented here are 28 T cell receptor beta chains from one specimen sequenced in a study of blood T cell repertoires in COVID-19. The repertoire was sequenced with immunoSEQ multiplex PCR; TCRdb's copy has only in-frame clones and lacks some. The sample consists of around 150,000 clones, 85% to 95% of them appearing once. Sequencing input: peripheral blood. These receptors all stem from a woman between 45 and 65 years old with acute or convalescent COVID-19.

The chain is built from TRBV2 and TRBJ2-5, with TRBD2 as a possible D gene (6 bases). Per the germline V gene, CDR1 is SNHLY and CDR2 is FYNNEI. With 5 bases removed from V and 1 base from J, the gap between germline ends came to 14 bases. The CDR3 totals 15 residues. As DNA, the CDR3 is TGTGCCAGCAGTCGCCCCCGGGACTTCCAAGAGACCCAGTACTTC. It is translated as CASSRPRDFQETQYF. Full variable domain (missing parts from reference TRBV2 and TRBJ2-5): EPEVTQTPSHQVTQMGQEVILRCVPISNHLYFYWYRQILGQKVEFLVSFYNNEISEKSEIFDDQFSVERPDGSNFTLKIRSTKLEDSAMYFCASSRPRDFQETQYFGPGTRLLVL.

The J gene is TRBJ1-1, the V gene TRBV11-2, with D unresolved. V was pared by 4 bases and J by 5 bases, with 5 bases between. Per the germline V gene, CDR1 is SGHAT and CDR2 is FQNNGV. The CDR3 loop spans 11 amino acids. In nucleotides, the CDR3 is TGTGCCAGCAGCTCCTTTACTGAAGCTTTCTTT. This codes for CASSSFTEAFF.

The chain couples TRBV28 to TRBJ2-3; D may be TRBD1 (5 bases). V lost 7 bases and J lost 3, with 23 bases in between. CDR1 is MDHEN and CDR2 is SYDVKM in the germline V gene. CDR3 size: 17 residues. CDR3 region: CASTKNPPGQGTDTQYF. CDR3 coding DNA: TGTGCCAGCACCAAAAATCCCCCCGGGCAGGGAACAGATACGCAGTATTTT.

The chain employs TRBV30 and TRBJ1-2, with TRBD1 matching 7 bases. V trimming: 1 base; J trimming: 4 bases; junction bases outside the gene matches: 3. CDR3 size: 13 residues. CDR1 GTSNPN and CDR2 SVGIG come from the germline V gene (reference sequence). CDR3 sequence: CAWSGGGSYGYTF. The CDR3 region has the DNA TGTGCCTGGAGTGGAGGGGGCTCCTATGGCTACACCTTC.

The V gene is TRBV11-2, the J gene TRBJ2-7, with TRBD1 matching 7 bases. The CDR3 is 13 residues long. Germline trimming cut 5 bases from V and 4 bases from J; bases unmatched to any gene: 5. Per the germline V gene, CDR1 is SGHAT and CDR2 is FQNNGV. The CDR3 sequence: CASSTGQPYEQYF. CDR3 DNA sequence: TGTGCCAGCAGCACGGGACAGCCTTACGAGCAGTACTTC.

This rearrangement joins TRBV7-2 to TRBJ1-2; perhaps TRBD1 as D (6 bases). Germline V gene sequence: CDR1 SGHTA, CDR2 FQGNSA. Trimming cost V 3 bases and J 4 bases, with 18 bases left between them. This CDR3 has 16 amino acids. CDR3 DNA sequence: TGTGCCAGCAGCTTGGTCTCCCTCACAGGGACCTATGGCTACACCTTC. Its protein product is CASSLVSLTGTYGYTF.

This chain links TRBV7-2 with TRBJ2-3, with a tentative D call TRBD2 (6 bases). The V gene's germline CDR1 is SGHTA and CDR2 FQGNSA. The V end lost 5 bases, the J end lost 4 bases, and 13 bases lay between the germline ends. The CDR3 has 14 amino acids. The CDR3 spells CASSPGPGADTQYF. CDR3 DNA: TGTGCCAGCAGCCCGGGACCGGGGGCAGATACGCAGTATTTT.

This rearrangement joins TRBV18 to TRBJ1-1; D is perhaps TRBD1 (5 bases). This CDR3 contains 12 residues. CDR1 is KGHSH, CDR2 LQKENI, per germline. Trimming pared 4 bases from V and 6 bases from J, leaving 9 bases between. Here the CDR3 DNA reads TGTGCCAGCTCACTTCGGGGGTCTGAAGCTTTCTTT. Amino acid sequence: CASSLRGSEAFF.

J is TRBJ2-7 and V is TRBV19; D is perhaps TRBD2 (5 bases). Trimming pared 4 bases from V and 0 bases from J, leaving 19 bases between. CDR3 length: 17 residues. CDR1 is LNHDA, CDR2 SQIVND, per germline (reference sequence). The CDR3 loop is CASSRIGLRGSSYEQYF. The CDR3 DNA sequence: TGTGCCAGTAGTAGAATAGGTCTGAGAGGGAGCTCCTACGAGCAGTACTTC.

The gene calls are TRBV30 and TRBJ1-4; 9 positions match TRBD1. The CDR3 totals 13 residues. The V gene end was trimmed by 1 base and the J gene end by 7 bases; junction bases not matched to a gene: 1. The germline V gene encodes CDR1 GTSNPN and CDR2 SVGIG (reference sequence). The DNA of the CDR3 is TGTGCCTGGAGTGGGGACAGGGCTGAAAAACTGTTTTTT. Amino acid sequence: CAWSGDRAEKLFF.

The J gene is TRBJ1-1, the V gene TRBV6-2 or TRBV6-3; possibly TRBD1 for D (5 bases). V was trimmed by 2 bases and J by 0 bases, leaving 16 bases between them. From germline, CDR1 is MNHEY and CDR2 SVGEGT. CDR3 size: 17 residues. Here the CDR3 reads CASSYPAATAMNTEAFF. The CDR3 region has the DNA TGTGCCAGCAGTTACCCAGCCGCGACAGCGATGAACACTGAAGCTTTCTTT.

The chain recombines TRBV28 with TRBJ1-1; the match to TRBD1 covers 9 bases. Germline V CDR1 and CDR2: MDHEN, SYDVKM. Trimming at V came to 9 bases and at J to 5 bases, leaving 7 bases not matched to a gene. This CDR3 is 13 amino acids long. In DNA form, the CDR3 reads TGTGCCAGTACGGGACAGGGTATGACTGAAGCTTTCTTT. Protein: CASTGQGMTEAFF.

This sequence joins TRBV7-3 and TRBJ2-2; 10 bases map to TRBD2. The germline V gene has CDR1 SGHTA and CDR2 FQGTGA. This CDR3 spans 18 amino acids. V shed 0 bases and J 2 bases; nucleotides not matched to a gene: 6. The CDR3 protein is CASSLTTASGRNTGELFF. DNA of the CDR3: TGTGCCAGCAGCTTAACAACGGCTAGCGGGAGAAACACCGGGGAGCTGTTTTTT. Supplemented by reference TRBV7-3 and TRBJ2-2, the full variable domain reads GAGVSQTPSNKVTEKGKYVELRCDPISGHTALYWYRQSLGQGPEFLIYFQGTGAADDSGLPNDRFFAVRPEGSVSTLKIQRTERGDSAVYLCASSLTTASGRNTGELFFGEGSRLTVL.

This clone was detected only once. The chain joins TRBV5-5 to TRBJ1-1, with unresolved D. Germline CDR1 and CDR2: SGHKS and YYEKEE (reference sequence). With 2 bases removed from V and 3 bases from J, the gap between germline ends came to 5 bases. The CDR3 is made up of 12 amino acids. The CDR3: CASSFSDTEAFF. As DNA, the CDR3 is TGTGCCAGCAGCTTCTCAGACACTGAAGCTTTCTTT.

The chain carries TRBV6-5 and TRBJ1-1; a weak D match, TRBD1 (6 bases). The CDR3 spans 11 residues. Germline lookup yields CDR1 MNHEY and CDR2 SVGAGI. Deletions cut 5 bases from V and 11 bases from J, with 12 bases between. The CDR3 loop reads CASSTGNRAFF. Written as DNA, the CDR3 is TGTGCCAGCAGTACAGGGAATCGGGCTTTCTTT.

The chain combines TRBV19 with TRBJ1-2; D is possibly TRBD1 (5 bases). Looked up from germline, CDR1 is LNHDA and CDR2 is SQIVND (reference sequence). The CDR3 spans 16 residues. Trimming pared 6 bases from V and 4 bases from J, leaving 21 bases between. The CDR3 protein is CASRPETMTVSYGYTF. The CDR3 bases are TGTGCCAGTAGACCAGAGACAATGACAGTCTCCTATGGCTACACCTTC.

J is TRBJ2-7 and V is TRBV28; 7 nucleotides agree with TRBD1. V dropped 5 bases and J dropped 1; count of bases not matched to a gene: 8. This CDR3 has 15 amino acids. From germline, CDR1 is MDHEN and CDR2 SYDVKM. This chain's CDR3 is CASSADRRRSYEQYF. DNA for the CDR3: TGTGCCAGCAGTGCGGACAGGAGGAGGTCCTACGAGCAGTACTTC.

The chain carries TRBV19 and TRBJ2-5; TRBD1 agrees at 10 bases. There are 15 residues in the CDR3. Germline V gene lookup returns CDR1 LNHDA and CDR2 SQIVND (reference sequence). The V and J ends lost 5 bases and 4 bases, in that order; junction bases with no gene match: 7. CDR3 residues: CASSFGQGGVETQYF. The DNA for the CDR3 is TGTGCCAGTAGTTTTGGACAGGGGGGAGTAGAGACCCAGTACTTC. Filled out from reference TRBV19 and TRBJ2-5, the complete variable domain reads DGGITQSPKYLFRKEGQNVTLSCEQNLNHDAMYWYRQDPGQGLRLIYYSQIVNDFQKGDIAEGYSVSREKKESFPLTVTSAQKNPTAFYLCASSFGQGGVETQYFGPGTRLLVL.

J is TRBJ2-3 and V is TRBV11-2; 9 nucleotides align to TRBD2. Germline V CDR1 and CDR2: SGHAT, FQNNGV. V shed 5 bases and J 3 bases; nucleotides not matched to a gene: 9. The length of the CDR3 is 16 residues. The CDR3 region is CASSTVGRGGTDTQYF. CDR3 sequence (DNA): TGTGCCAGCAGCACCGTGGGGCGGGGGGGGACAGATACGCAGTATTTT.

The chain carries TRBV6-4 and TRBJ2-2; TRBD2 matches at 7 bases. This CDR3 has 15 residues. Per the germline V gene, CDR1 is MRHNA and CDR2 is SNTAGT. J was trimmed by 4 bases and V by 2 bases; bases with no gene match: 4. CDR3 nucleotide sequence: TGTGCCAGCAGTGACCAAGCGGGGACCACCGGGGAGCTGTTTTTT. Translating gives CASSDQAGTTGELFF.

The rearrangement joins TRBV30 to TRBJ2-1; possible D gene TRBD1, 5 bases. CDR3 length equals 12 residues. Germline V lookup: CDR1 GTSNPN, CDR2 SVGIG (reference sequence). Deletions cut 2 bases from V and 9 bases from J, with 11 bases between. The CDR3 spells CAWSIGASEQFF. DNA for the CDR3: TGTGCCTGGAGTATTGGGGCAAGTGAGCAGTTCTTC.

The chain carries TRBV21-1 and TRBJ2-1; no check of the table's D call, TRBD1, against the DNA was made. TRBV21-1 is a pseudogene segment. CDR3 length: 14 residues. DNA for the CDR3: TGTGCCAACCCGACAGGTCAGCGCGGGAATGAGCAGTTCTTC. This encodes CANPTGQRGNEQFF.

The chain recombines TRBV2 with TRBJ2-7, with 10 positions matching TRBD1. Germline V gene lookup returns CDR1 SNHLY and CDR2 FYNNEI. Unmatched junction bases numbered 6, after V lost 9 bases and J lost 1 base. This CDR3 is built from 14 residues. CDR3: CASSRDRGSYEQYF. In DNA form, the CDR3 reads TGTGCCAGTTCCCGGGACAGGGGTTCCTACGAGCAGTACTTC.

In nucleotides, the CDR3 is TGTGCCAGCAGCGTAGGAGGACAGGGGTTTAACACCATATATTTT. Translated, it gives CASSVGGQGFNTIYF. This chain connects TRBV9 to TRBJ1-3, with TRBD1 identical over 9 bases. With 0 bases clipped from V and 7 bases from J, the junction kept 5 bases outside the gene matches. Per the germline V gene, CDR1 is SGDLS and CDR2 is YYNGEE. This CDR3 spans 15 amino acids.

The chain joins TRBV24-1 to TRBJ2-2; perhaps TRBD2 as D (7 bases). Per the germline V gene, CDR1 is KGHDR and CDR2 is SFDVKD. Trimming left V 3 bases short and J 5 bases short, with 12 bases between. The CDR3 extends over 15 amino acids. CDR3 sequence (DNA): TGTGCCACCAGTGATGGTCGGGGGGCGACCGGGGAGCTGTTTTTT. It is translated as CATSDGRGATGELFF.

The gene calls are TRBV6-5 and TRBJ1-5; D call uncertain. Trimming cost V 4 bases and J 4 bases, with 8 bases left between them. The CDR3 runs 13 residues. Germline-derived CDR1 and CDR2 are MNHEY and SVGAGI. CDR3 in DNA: TGTGCCAGCAGTTCCGCCTATAATCAGCCCCAGCATTTT. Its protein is CASSSAYNQPQHF.

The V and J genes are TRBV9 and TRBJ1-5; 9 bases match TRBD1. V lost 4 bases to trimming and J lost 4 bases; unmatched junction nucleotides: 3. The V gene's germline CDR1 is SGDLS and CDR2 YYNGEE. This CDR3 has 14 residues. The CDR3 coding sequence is TGTGCCAGCAGCCTAGGGACAGGGAATCAGCCCCAGCATTTT. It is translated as CASSLGTGNQPQHF. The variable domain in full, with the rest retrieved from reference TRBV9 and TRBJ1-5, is DSGVTQTPKHLITATGQRVTLRCSPRSGDLSVYWYQQSLDQGLQFLIQYYNGEERAKGNILERFSAQQFPDLHSELNLSSLELGDSALYFCASSLGTGNQPQHFGDGTRLSIL.

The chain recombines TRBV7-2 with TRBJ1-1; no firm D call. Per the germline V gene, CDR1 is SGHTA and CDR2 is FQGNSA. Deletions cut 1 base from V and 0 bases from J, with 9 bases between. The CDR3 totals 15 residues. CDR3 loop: CASSLDYSLNTEAFF. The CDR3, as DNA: TGTGCCAGCAGCTTAGATTACAGTTTGAACACTGAAGCTTTCTTT.